The present T cell receptor (beta chain) was sequenced within a study of T cell clusters in autoimmune cytopenias. TRB was amplified from about 270 ng of peripheral blood genomic DNA per sample. Multiplex touch-down PCR amplified TRB using TRB-A and TRB-B pools in one tube. TCRdb processed the multiplex PCR reads again and assigns one entry to each CDR3 protein, with no DNA. This sample contains roughly 7,000 distinct CDR3 sequences. This clonotype is classed as medium-sized by frequency. CDR1 and CDR2 from the germline V gene are MNHEY and SVGEGT. This CDR3 is 14 amino acids long. The J gene is TRBJ1-6, the V gene TRBV6-2 or TRBV6-3; no DNA is available, so the TRBD1 call from TCRdb remains unchecked. Material: peripheral blood. The source of this sequence is a human donor with an autoimmune cytopenia or autoimmune hepatitis (not recorded which). The CDR3 is CASSFWGPHSPLHF.